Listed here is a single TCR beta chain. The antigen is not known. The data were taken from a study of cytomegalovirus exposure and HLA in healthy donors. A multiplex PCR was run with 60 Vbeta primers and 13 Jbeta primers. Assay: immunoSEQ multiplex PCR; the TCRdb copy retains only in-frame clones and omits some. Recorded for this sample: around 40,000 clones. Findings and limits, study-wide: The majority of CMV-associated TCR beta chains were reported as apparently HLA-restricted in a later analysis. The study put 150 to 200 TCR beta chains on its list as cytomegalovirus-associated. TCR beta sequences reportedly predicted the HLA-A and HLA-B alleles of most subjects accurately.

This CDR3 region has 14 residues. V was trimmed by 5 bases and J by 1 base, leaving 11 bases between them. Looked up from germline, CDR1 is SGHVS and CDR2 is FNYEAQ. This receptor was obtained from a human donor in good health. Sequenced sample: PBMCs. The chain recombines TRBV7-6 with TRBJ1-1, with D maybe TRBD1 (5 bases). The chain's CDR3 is CASSPQTANTEAFF. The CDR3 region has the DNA TGTGCCAGCAGCCCTCAGACAGCGAACACTGAAGCTTTCTTT.